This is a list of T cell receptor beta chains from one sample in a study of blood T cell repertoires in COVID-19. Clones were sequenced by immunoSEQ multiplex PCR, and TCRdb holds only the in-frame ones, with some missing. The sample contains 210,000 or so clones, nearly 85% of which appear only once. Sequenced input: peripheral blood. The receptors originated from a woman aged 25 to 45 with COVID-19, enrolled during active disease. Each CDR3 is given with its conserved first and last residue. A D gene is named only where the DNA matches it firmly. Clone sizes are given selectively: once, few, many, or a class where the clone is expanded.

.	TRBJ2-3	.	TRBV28	CASSLLTRGGDTQYF	TGTGCCAGCAGTTTATTGACAAGGGGGGGTGATACGCAGTATTTT
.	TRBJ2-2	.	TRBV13	CASSLGIAATGELFF	TGTGCCAGCAGCTTAGGGATAGCGGCCACCGGGGAGCTGTTTTTT
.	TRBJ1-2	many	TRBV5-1	CASSPGGRIYGYTF	TGCGCCAGCAGCCCCGGGGGGCGCATCTATGGCTACACCTTC
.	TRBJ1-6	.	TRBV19	CASRTTRVVGSPLHF	TGTGCCAGTAGGACGACTAGGGTTGTTGGTTCACCCCTCCACTTT
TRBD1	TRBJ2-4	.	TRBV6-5	CASVTGTGNIQYF	TGTGCCAGCGTTACCGGGACAGGGAACATTCAGTACTTC
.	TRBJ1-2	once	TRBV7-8	CASSLGGLQGAYNYGYTF	TGTGCCAGCAGCTTAGGAGGCCTACAGGGCGCCTATAACTATGGCTACACCTTC
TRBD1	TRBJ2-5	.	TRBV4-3	CASSQVGQGETQYF	TGCGCCAGCAGCCAAGTTGGACAGGGGGAGACCCAGTACTTC
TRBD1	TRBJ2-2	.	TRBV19	CASKGAWAGTGGLGELFF	TGTGCCAGTAAAGGCGCTTGGGCCGGGACAGGGGGCTTAGGGGAGCTGTTTTTT
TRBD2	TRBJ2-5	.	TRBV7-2	CASSLAGLAGWYQETQYF	TGTGCCAGCAGCTTAGCGGGACTAGCGGGGTGGTACCAAGAGACCCAGTACTTC
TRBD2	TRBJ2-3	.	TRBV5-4	CASSSGLAGPSTDTQYF	TGTGCCAGCAGCTCCGGACTAGCGGGGCCGAGCACAGATACGCAGTATTTT
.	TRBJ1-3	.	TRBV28	CASSTGTFDGNTIYF	TGTGCCAGCAGCACAGGGACATTTGATGGAAACACCATATATTTT
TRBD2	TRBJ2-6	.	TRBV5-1	CASSPGLPSGANVLTF	TGCGCCAGCAGCCCGGGACTACCATCTGGGGCCAACGTCCTGACTTTC
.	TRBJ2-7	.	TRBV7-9	CASSLALAGTSYEQYF	TGTGCCAGCAGCTTAGCATTGGCAGGGACTTCGTACGAGCAGTACTTC
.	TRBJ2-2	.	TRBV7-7	CASSSASGNTGELFF	TGTGCCAGCAGTTCAGCCAGCGGGAACACCGGGGAGCTGTTTTTT
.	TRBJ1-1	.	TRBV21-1	CASRKQGNTEAFF	TGTGCCAGCAGAAAACAGGGCAACACTGAAGCTTTCTTT
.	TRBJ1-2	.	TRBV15	CATSRDQGGPHYGYTF	TGTGCCACCAGCAGAGATCAAGGGGGACCCCACTATGGCTACACCTTC
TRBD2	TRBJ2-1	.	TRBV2	CASSWTRPEQFF	TGTGCCAGCAGTTGGACTAGACCTGAGCAGTTCTTC
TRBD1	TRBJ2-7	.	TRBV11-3	CASSPGTAAYEQYF	TGTGCCAGCAGCCCAGGGACAGCAGCGTACGAGCAGTACTTC
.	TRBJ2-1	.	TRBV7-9	CASSLGRHNEQFF	TGTGCCAGCAGCTTGGGCCGGCACAATGAGCAGTTCTTC
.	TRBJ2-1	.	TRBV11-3	CASSLARGTYNEQFF	TGTGCCAGCAGCTTAGCGCGCGGGACTTACAATGAGCAGTTCTTC
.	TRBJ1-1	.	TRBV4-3	CASSQDLSGWWTEAFF	TGCGCCAGCAGCCAAGATCTTTCCGGGTGGTGGACTGAAGCTTTCTTT
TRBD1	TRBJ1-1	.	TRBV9	CASSANRGEAFF	TGTGCCAGCAGCGCAAACAGGGGGGAAGCTTTCTTT
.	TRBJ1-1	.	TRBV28	CASSLLRNTEAFF	TGTGCCAGCAGTTTATTGAGGAACACTGAAGCTTTCTTT
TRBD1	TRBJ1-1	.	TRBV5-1	CASSLQGVEAFF	TGCGCCAGCAGCTTGCAGGGGGTGGAAGCTTTCTTT
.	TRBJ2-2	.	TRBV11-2	CASSPLSAGELFF	TGTGCCAGCAGCCCCCTGTCCGCCGGGGAGCTGTTTTTT
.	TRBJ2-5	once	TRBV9	CASSVSQGKETQYF	TGTGCCAGCAGCGTAAGCCAGGGTAAAGAGACCCAGTACTTC
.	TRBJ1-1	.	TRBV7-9	CASSPVQMNTEAFF	TGTGCCAGCAGTCCAGTACAGATGAACACTGAAGCTTTCTTT
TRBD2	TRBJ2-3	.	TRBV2	CASSDAGDSTDTQYF	TGTGCCAGCAGTGATGCGGGAGACAGCACAGATACGCAGTATTTT
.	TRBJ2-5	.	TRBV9	CASSVGGSQETQYF	TGTGCCAGCAGCGTCGGGGGTTCTCAAGAGACCCAGTACTTC
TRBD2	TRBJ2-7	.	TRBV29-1	CSVDSGKNYEQYF	TGCAGCGTCGATAGCGGGAAGAACTACGAGCAGTACTTC
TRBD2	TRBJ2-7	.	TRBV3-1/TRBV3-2	CASSPSGGASYEQYF	TGTGCCAGCAGTCCTAGCGGGGGGGCCAGCTACGAGCAGTACTTC
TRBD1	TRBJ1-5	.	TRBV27	CASSSGQGRQPQHF	TGTGCCAGCAGTTCCGGACAGGGTAGGCAGCCCCAGCATTTT
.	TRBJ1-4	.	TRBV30	CASSSRATNEKLFF	TGTGCCTCCTCTTCTCGTGCAACTAATGAAAAACTGTTTTTT
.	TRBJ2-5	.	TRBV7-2	CASSLARVEETQYF	TGTGCCAGCAGCTTAGCGAGGGTAGAAGAGACCCAGTACTTC
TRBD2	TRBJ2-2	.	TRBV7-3	CASSLKTSGGTGELFF	TGTGCCAGCAGCTTAAAGACTAGCGGGGGCACCGGGGAGCTGTTTTTT
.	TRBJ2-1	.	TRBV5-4	CASSLYVAHEQFF	TGTGCCAGCAGCTTGTATGTGGCCCATGAGCAGTTCTTC
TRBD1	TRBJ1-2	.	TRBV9	CASSRGTGTNYGYTF	TGTGCCAGCAGCAGGGGGACAGGGACTAACTATGGCTACACCTTC
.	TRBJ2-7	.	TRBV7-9	CASSLANRSTYEQYF	TGTGCCAGCAGCTTAGCGAACAGGTCCACCTACGAGCAGTACTTC
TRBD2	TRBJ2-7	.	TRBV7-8	CASSFREGEQYF	TGTGCCAGCAGCTTTAGGGAGGGCGAGCAGTACTTC